This T cell receptor (beta chain) was captured by sequencing in a study of CXCR3-negative and CXCR3-positive naive CD8 T cells. The study's findings and limits: More hydrophobic TRB CDR3s were found in CXCR3-positive naive cells than in CXCR3-negative naive cells.

There are 14 residues in the CDR3. It was by 5' RACE with UMI labels that the TRB cDNA libraries were prepared. Each CDR3 protein gets one entry in TCRdb, which reprocessed the 5' RACE reads and gives no DNA. Its listing shows about 50,000 distinct CDR3 sequences. On this clonotype itself: The antigen remains unidentified.

The sequenced sample was naive CXCR3+ CD8+ T cells from blood. The subset: CD45RO-CCR7+CD27+CD95- naive CD8+ T cells expressing CXCR3 (TNR3+). The TCR was taken from a human donor in good health. Some clones in this sample may be carry-over from other donors' samples. The rearrangement joins TRBV12-3 or TRBV12-4 to TRBJ2-7; TCRdb outputs TRBD1, but without DNA this stays unchecked. Here the CDR3 reads CASSLGQGTYEQYF.